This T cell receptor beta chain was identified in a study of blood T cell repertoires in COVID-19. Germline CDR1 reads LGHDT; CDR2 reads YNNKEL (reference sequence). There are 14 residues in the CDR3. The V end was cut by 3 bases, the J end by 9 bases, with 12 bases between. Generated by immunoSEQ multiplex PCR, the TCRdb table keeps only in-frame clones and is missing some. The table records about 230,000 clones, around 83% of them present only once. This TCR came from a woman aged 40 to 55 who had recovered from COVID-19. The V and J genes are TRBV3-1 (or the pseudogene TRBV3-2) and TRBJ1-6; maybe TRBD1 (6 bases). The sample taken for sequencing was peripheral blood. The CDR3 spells CASSQGRGSSPLHF. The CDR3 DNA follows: TGTGCCAGCAGCCAGGGCAGGGGAAGTTCACCCCTCCACTTT.